This T cell receptor (beta chain) comes out of a study of Graves' ophthalmopathy and Graves' hyperthyroidism (dated by TCRdb to 2017 to 2018). A note on the overall study: Hyperthyroidism was considered stable if no progression to ophthalmopathy occurred within 18 months of follow-up. An independent validation cohort comprised around 20 hyperthyroidism patients and over 15 patients who later progressed from hyperthyroidism to ophthalmopathy. To explore V-J signatures that distinguish ophthalmopathy from hyperthyroidism, a discovery set of about 99 patients was enrolled, made up of 43 with ophthalmopathy and roughly 57 with stable hyperthyroidism. In more than five hyperthyroidism patients, the T-cell repertoires found in thyroid tissue were compared with those found in blood. In total, 120 to 150 blood samples were TCR-sequenced: 40 to 45 ophthalmopathy, roughly 80 hyperthyroidism and roughly 17 hyperthyroidism-to-ophthalmopathy patients. Following sample collection, hyperthyroidism patients were given methimazole at a starting dose of 30 mg daily, and ophthalmopathy patients were given high-dose intravenous methylprednisolone. The study used signatures of the TCR beta repertoire to tell Graves' ophthalmopathy apart from Graves' hyperthyroidism and to predict which patients would progress to ophthalmopathy. Broader findings and caveats from the paper: The 13-signature model separated ophthalmopathy from stable hyperthyroidism with over 85% sensitivity and 81% to 82% specificity in cross-validation, and 80%/75% in the test set. Sample size was not statistically predetermined, and group allocation was not concealed from the investigators. Among expanded thyroid clonotypes with frequency above 0.001, most also showed up in blood, which suggests that blood repertoires may reflect the thyroid immune response. In validation, the model predicted ophthalmopathy progression with 70.59% sensitivity and around 72% specificity; about a dozen predicted patients were CT-confirmed with GO in a median of 6.5 months.

Hyperthyroidism patients were newly diagnosed, were aged 18 to 65 years, and had a disease duration under 2 months. Patients with other autoimmune diseases, uncontrolled infections, pregnancy or lactation were excluded from the study. Diagnosis was based on clinical symptoms, serum thyroxine, TRAb, thyroid ultrasound and orbital computed tomography. Total RNA was extracted with Trizol reagent and quality-checked on an Agilent 2100 Bioanalyzer. With regard to this clonotype: Its antigen specificity is not known. Base qualities are not at hand, and no much larger clone is one base apart.

For repertoire sequencing, TCR beta CDR3 regions were amplified from RNA transcripts. A first-round RT-PCR used HTBI primers with the Qiagen OneStep RT-PCR kit, followed by a second-round multiplex PCR, size selection and purification. Libraries were sequenced on an Illumina HiSeq2000 using paired-end 100 bp reads. Per the authors' processing: SOAPnuke was used for read processing, and reads with adapters, uncalled bases, a mean Phred below 15, or no exact constant-primer or identifier match were discarded. COPE v1.2.5 was used to merge high-quality paired reads. Unique nucleotide sequences were defined as clonotypes and aligned to IMGT TRB V, D and J references using MiTCR v1.1. Only V-J combinations with frequency above 0.0001 were analysed, covering around 99% of repertoires. For each V-J combination, a TCR clonal expansion and chaos score was defined as the ratio of F50 clonal expansion to chaos observed in the TCRdist matrix. Welch's t-statistics and random forest were used to reduce features to about a dozen V-J combinations, which were fed into a naive Bayes classifier. Thyroid-blood repertoire similarity was quantified with the Morisita-Horn index. Clones were called with MiXCR by TCRdb after fastp trimmed the public reads at Q25, and only in-frame beta chains were retained. Rows merge per CDR3 protein into single entries with the most common DNA and genes. For this entry, the V and J calls and clone size follow TCRdb and not the study's own pipeline. Across this sample there are some 1.1 million distinct CDR3 sequences, with around a third seen only once. 11% of the sample goes to the ten largest clones.

The CDR3 numbers 16 residues from cysteine through phenylalanine. Here the CDR3 DNA is all that survives: 48 bases in frame from base 1. The germline V gene supplies CDR1 LGHNT and CDR2 FRNRAP. V trim: 4 bases; J trim: 2 bases; unmatched bases: 4. The sequence derives from an adult man with Graves' hyperthyroidism. The sequenced sample was peripheral blood or thyroid tissue (not recorded which). This sequence uses TRBV12-5 and TRBJ2-5; 13 bases in the middle match TRBD2. The CDR3 protein: CASGSGLAGEQETQYF. The bases read TGTGCTAGTGGTTCTGGACTAGCGGGGGAACAAGAGACCCAGTACTTC.